Listed below are T cell receptor beta chains from one sample, sequenced in a study of blood T cell repertoires in COVID-19. Measured with immunoSEQ multiplex PCR; TCRdb has only the in-frame clones, and not every one. The profile shows about 200,000 clones, roughly 90% of them singletons. Specimen: peripheral blood. The receptors derive from a woman aged 45-60 years with acute or convalescent COVID-19. The CDR3 runs from the conserved cysteine through the conserved F or W. Fields, in order: J gene, clone size, D gene, V gene, CDR3 protein, CDR3 DNA. D genes are given only for firm matches. The listing skips clone size in some rows; elsewhere it reads once, few, many or a size class.

J gene: TRBJ1-1
clone size: few
D gene: -
V gene: TRBV27
CDR3 protein: CASSLIAGVNTEAFF
CDR3 DNA: TGTGCCAGCAGTTTAATAGCGGGCGTGAACACTGAAGCTTTCTTT

J gene: TRBJ2-7
clone size: -
D gene: -
V gene: TRBV6-6
CDR3 protein: CTGVEGSRVSYEQYF
CDR3 DNA: TGCACCGGGGTAGAGGGCAGTAGAGTTTCCTACGAGCAGTACTTC

J gene: TRBJ1-2
clone size: -
D gene: TRBD1
V gene: TRBV19
CDR3 protein: CASSIAHRGARGYTF
CDR3 DNA: TGTGCCAGTAGTATAGCCCACAGGGGCGCGCGGGGCTACACCTTC

J gene: TRBJ1-2
clone size: -
D gene: -
V gene: TRBV19
CDR3 protein: CASTLSHRVWGYGYTF
CDR3 DNA: TGTGCCAGTACCCTCTCCCACAGGGTTTGGGGCTATGGCTACACCTTC

J gene: TRBJ2-5
clone size: -
D gene: -
V gene: TRBV19
CDR3 protein: CASSRTGRGFQETQYF
CDR3 DNA: TGTGCCAGTAGTAGGACAGGGCGGGGGTTCCAAGAGACCCAGTACTTC

J gene: TRBJ1-1
clone size: -
D gene: TRBD1
V gene: TRBV18
CDR3 protein: CASSPSWDRVENTEAFF
CDR3 DNA: TGTGCCAGCTCACCAAGTTGGGACAGGGTAGAGAACACTGAAGCTTTCTTT

J gene: TRBJ1-1
clone size: once
D gene: TRBD1
V gene: TRBV20-1
CDR3 protein: CSAGGQGAHAFF
CDR3 DNA: TGCAGTGCTGGTGGACAGGGGGCGCACGCTTTCTTT

J gene: TRBJ2-2
clone size: -
D gene: -
V gene: TRBV6-5
CDR3 protein: CASSYSGQNTGELFF
CDR3 DNA: TGTGCCAGCAGTTACTCGGGGCAGAACACCGGGGAGCTGTTTTTT

J gene: TRBJ1-1
clone size: -
D gene: -
V gene: TRBV6-2/TRBV6-3
CDR3 protein: CASSYLGVGNTEAFF
CDR3 DNA: TGTGCCAGCAGTTACTTGGGAGTGGGGAACACTGAAGCTTTCTTT

J gene: TRBJ1-1
clone size: -
D gene: TRBD1
V gene: TRBV2
CDR3 protein: CASSFGQGKTEAFF
CDR3 DNA: TGTGCCAGCAGTTTTGGACAGGGTAAGACTGAAGCTTTCTTT

J gene: TRBJ2-5
clone size: -
D gene: -
V gene: TRBV18
CDR3 protein: CASSPRVSGSQETQYF
CDR3 DNA: TGTGCCAGCTCACCACGCGTATCCGGGTCCCAAGAGACCCAGTACTTC

J gene: TRBJ1-2
clone size: -
D gene: TRBD1
V gene: TRBV7-2
CDR3 protein: CASSLRGQVNYGYTF
CDR3 DNA: TGTGCCAGCAGCTTACGCGGACAGGTTAACTATGGCTACACCTTC

J gene: TRBJ2-3
clone size: -
D gene: TRBD1
V gene: TRBV24-1
CDR3 protein: CATSASGTGSGDTQYF
CDR3 DNA: TGTGCCACCAGTGCTTCCGGGACAGGGTCGGGAGATACGCAGTATTTT

J gene: TRBJ1-3
clone size: -
D gene: TRBD1
V gene: TRBV15
CDR3 protein: CATSRGQFGNTIYF
CDR3 DNA: TGTGCCACCAGCAGGGGACAGTTCGGAAACACCATATATTTT

J gene: TRBJ2-1
clone size: -
D gene: -
V gene: TRBV7-2
CDR3 protein: CASSLAEYYNEQFF
CDR3 DNA: TGTGCCAGCAGCTTAGCGGAGTACTACAATGAGCAGTTCTTC

J gene: TRBJ1-2
clone size: once
D gene: -
V gene: TRBV4-1
CDR3 protein: CASSQDSFGGYTF
CDR3 DNA: TGCGCCAGCAGCCAAGATAGTTTCGGAGGCTACACCTTT

J gene: TRBJ2-7
clone size: -
D gene: TRBD1
V gene: TRBV6-5
CDR3 protein: CASSYDRDRVNEQYF
CDR3 DNA: TGTGCCAGCAGTTACGACCGGGACAGGGTCAACGAGCAGTACTTC

J gene: TRBJ2-1
clone size: -
D gene: -
V gene: TRBV4-3
CDR3 protein: CASSQARGDEQFF
CDR3 DNA: TGCGCCAGCAGCCAAGCTCGCGGGGATGAGCAGTTCTTC

J gene: TRBJ1-2
clone size: -
D gene: -
V gene: TRBV5-1
CDR3 protein: CASSSTGLGPGYGYTF
CDR3 DNA: TGCGCCAGCAGCTCGACCGGGTTAGGTCCTGGCTATGGCTACACCTTC

J gene: TRBJ2-3
clone size: once
D gene: TRBD2
V gene: TRBV27
CDR3 protein: CASRTLGLAADTQYF
CDR3 DNA: TGTGCCAGCCGTACGCTGGGACTAGCGGCAGATACGCAGTATTTT

J gene: TRBJ2-5
clone size: -
D gene: TRBD2
V gene: TRBV5-6
CDR3 protein: CASSPLAGGAETQYF
CDR3 DNA: TGTGCCAGCAGCCCCTTAGCGGGGGGGGCAGAGACCCAGTACTTC

J gene: TRBJ2-5
clone size: -
D gene: TRBD1
V gene: TRBV10-1
CDR3 protein: CAIFPGTVQQETQYF
CDR3 DNA: TGCGCCATCTTTCCCGGGACAGTGCAACAAGAGACCCAGTACTTC

J gene: TRBJ1-4
clone size: -
D gene: TRBD1
V gene: TRBV6-5
CDR3 protein: CASTLSGGGEGKLFF
CDR3 DNA: TGTGCCAGCACCCTATCTGGAGGGGGCGAAGGAAAACTGTTTTTT

J gene: TRBJ2-5
clone size: -
D gene: TRBD2
V gene: TRBV2
CDR3 protein: CATGTSGEETQYF
CDR3 DNA: TGTGCCACGGGGACTAGCGGTGAAGAGACCCAGTACTTC

J gene: TRBJ2-5
clone size: -
D gene: -
V gene: TRBV29-1
CDR3 protein: CSVLGTAETQYF
CDR3 DNA: TGCAGCGTCCTAGGGACTGCCGAGACCCAGTACTTC

J gene: TRBJ2-5
clone size: -
D gene: TRBD2
V gene: TRBV6-2/TRBV6-3
CDR3 protein: CASSYGASGGFGSVQETQYF
CDR3 DNA: TGTGCCAGCAGTTACGGGGCTAGCGGTGGTTTCGGGAGTGTCCAAGAGACCCAGTACTTC

J gene: TRBJ1-2
clone size: -
D gene: -
V gene: TRBV2
CDR3 protein: CASQVPSYGYTF
CDR3 DNA: TGTGCCAGCCAGGTCCCCAGCTATGGCTACACCTTC

J gene: TRBJ2-1
clone size: once
D gene: TRBD2
V gene: TRBV7-9
CDR3 protein: CASSGTSGRSEQFF
CDR3 DNA: TGTGCCAGCAGCGGGACTAGCGGGAGGTCTGAGCAGTTCTTC

J gene: TRBJ2-2
clone size: -
D gene: TRBD2
V gene: TRBV12-5
CDR3 protein: CASGWLLAEGRNGELFF
CDR3 DNA: TGTGCTAGTGGTTGGTTACTAGCGGAGGGCCGTAACGGGGAGCTGTTTTTT

J gene: TRBJ2-7
clone size: few
D gene: TRBD2
V gene: TRBV27
CDR3 protein: CASSSGGSPYEQYF
CDR3 DNA: TGTGCCAGCAGCAGCGGGGGCAGTCCCTACGAGCAGTACTTC

J gene: TRBJ2-5
clone size: -
D gene: TRBD1
V gene: TRBV6-5
CDR3 protein: CASSRDWTGQETQYF
CDR3 DNA: TGTGCCAGCAGTCGAGACTGGACAGGGCAAGAGACCCAGTACTTC

J gene: TRBJ1-1
clone size: -
D gene: -
V gene: TRBV11-2
CDR3 protein: CASSAEQVTEAFF
CDR3 DNA: TGTGCCAGCAGCGCGGAACAGGTCACTGAAGCTTTCTTT

J gene: TRBJ1-4
clone size: -
D gene: TRBD1
V gene: TRBV6-5
CDR3 protein: CASRAGGLGIEKLFF
CDR3 DNA: TGTGCCAGCAGGGCAGGGGGTCTGGGAATTGAAAAACTGTTTTTT

J gene: TRBJ2-5
clone size: -
D gene: -
V gene: TRBV5-1
CDR3 protein: CASSPGAGTQETQYF
CDR3 DNA: TGCGCCAGCAGCCCCGGTGCGGGCACGCAAGAGACCCAGTACTTC

J gene: TRBJ1-2
clone size: -
D gene: TRBD1
V gene: TRBV24-1
CDR3 protein: CATSDDRVGYGYTF
CDR3 DNA: TGTGCCACCAGTGATGACAGGGTGGGCTATGGCTACACCTTC

J gene: TRBJ2-2
clone size: -
D gene: -
V gene: TRBV19
CDR3 protein: CASSIVPPAGELFF
CDR3 DNA: TGTGCCAGTAGTATAGTCCCCCCGGCCGGGGAGCTGTTTTTT

J gene: TRBJ1-5
clone size: -
D gene: -
V gene: TRBV21-1
CDR3 protein: CASPSRVGTGCQPQHF
CDR3 DNA: TGTGCCAGCCCCTCAAGGGTAGGAACAGGGTGTCAGCCCCAGCATTTT

J gene: TRBJ1-4
clone size: -
D gene: TRBD1
V gene: TRBV7-9
CDR3 protein: CASSLAAGGDEKLFF
CDR3 DNA: TGTGCCAGCAGCTTAGCGGCAGGGGGCGATGAAAAACTGTTTTTT

J gene: TRBJ2-5
clone size: -
D gene: TRBD2
V gene: TRBV4-2
CDR3 protein: CASSPRAGVAGAGETQYF
CDR3 DNA: TGTGCCAGCAGCCCGCGCGCGGGGGTAGCGGGGGCAGGAGAGACCCAGTACTTC

J gene: TRBJ2-7
clone size: -
D gene: -
V gene: TRBV24-1
CDR3 protein: CATSDHNPGQNSYEQYF
CDR3 DNA: TGTGCCACCAGTGATCATAATCCGGGACAAAACTCCTACGAGCAGTACTTC

J gene: TRBJ2-7
clone size: -
D gene: TRBD1
V gene: TRBV7-8
CDR3 protein: CASRKTGGGSYEQYF
CDR3 DNA: TGTGCCAGCAGGAAGACAGGGGGTGGATCCTACGAGCAGTACTTC